This T cell receptor (beta chain) was documented in a study of neurological immune-mediated disorders. Overall study findings and caveats: In HTLV-1-associated myelopathy, TCR clonal expansion was greatest, and in multiple sclerosis it was least, below healthy controls.

As to this clonotype: Its antigen is as yet unknown. A clone one base away is much larger, so this may be a read error.

This CDR3 spans 13 amino acids. The germline gives CDR1 MDHEN, CDR2 SYDVKM. 5'RACE with 10-nucleotide random UMIs produced the cDNA. MiXCR, run by TCRdb on the 5' RACE reads, gives a single entry per CDR3 protein. Here the sample spans about 78,000 distinct CDR3 sequences, less than 5.5% being singletons. This clonotype was obtained from a woman in her twenties or thirties with multiple sclerosis. Sequenced sample: PBMCs. This rearrangement joins TRBV28 to TRBJ2-1, with D possibly being TRBD2 (5 bases). CDR3: CTTLGGLRNEQFF. CDR3 in DNA: TGTACCACCCTAGGCGGGCTGCGGAATGAGCAGTTCTTC.